This TCR beta chain was sequenced in a study of T cell repertoires in cytomegalovirus infection (dated by TCRdb to the late 2010s). Looking at the study overall: Donor HLA type was relevant to the analysis, as public TCR beta signatures indicated carriage of CMV infection together with the matching HLA type.

What the study reported, not specific to this receptor: Cumulative frequency of public TCR beta family members discriminated carriers of CMV infection plus the relevant HLA type in this cohort and an independent roughly 330-donor cohort. The ex vivo response was dominated by HLA-C-restricted CMV-specific TCR beta clonotypes, and the single most frequent clonotype in two of eight donors was supplied by these HLA-C-restricted clonotypes.

There are a few counts of this clonotype. The antigen it recognizes is unknown. The input lacks base qualities; no much larger clone sits a single base away. Sequencing took place on an Illumina HiSeq 1500. In-frame beta chains were kept once TCRdb had trimmed the public reads at Q25 with fastp and called clones with MiXCR. Rows with a matching CDR3 protein are joined into one entry that keeps the most common DNA and genes. The table for this sample lists hundreds of thousands of distinct CDR3 sequences; about a sixth of them were counted only once. Around 12% of the sample lies in the top ten. The germline V gene (reference sequence) supplies CDR1 MNHNY and CDR2 SVGAGI. Spanning cysteine to phenylalanine, the CDR3 consists of 15 amino acids. The CDR3 DNA has 45 bases and is translated from base 1. V and J are truncated by 5 bases and 2 bases respectively, leaving an intervening sequence of 14 bases.

This clonotype was obtained from a human donor in good health (CMV status not recorded). Some clones in this sample may be carry-over from other donors' samples. Sequenced: PBMCs. The sequence joins TRBV6-6 to TRBJ2-3; 6 matching bases give a weak D call of TRBD1. For the CDR3, the sequence is CASSRQEIYTDTQYF. The DNA reads TGTGCCAGCAGTCGACAGGAAATCTACACAGATACGCAGTATTTT.